Below are 4 T cell receptor beta chains sequenced from a single sample in a study of response to subunit inactivated influenza vaccine. MiXCR was run by TCRdb on the RT-PCR reads, yielding one entry per CDR3 protein. This sample has about 500,000 distinct CDR3 sequences; 13% occur once, and the top ten carry around 12%. The sample here was PBMCs from blood, taken roughly 47 days after vaccination. Receptors were obtained from a man aged 45 to 65 who received an inactivated influenza vaccine.

In this sample, this clonotype turned up many times. The chain links TRBV18 to TRBJ1-2, with D maybe TRBD1 (5 bases). V was clipped by 3 bases and J by 4 bases, with 12 bases between them. CDR1 is KGHSH and CDR2 is LQKENI in the germline V gene. The CDR3 has 14 amino acids. The CDR3 loop reads CASSPGQESYGYTF. CDR3 sequence (DNA): TGTGCCAGCTCACCGGGGCAGGAATCCTATGGCTACACCTTC.

A few counts support this clonotype. The gene calls are TRBV5-1 and TRBJ2-1, with D tentatively TRBD2 (7 bases). Trimming took 2 bases from V and 7 from J, leaving 13 bases between them. The CDR3 contains 14 residues. In germline, CDR1 is SGHRS, CDR2 YFSETQ. This CDR3 reads CASSFGAGANEQFF. DNA of the CDR3: TGCGCCAGCAGCTTTGGGGCGGGGGCAAATGAGCAGTTCTTC.

This clonotype was counted between two and nine times. DNA for the CDR3: TGTGCCAGCAGCGTCTCCGGGGAAAGGTACGAGCAGTACTTC. It specifies CASSVSGERYEQYF. The gene calls are TRBV9 and TRBJ2-7; tentatively, D is TRBD2 (5 bases). Between the trimmed V and J ends, which lost 2 bases and 4 bases, there was a span of 13 bases. The CDR3 is made up of 14 amino acids. Germline lookup yields CDR1 SGDLS and CDR2 YYNGEE. The full variable domain, in which reference TRBV9 and TRBJ2-7 provide the parts outside the CDR3, is DSGVTQTPKHLITATGQRVTLRCSPRSGDLSVYWYQQSLDQGLQFLIQYYNGEERAKGNILERFSAQQFPDLHSELNLSSLELGDSALYFCASSVSGERYEQYFGPGTRLTVT.

This clonotype has ten or more counts. The V call is TRBV29-1, the J call TRBJ2-7; D unresolved. The germline V gene has CDR1 SQVTM and CDR2 ANQGSEA. The CDR3 runs 14 residues. Trimming shortened V by 6 bases and J by 3 bases, and 18 bases separated the two germline ends. The CDR3 loop reads CSVRSSGRGYEQYF. The CDR3 DNA follows: TGCAGCGTCAGGTCGTCCGGGCGAGGCTACGAGCAGTACTTC.